These 13 T cell receptor beta chains came from one sample sequenced in a study of blood T cell repertoires in COVID-19. Here immunoSEQ multiplex PCR was the method, and the copy in TCRdb shows in-frame clones only, minus some. The data show 190,000 or so clones, 87% seen once. The sample comprised peripheral blood. These receptors were collected from a man aged 35-49 years with active or convalescent COVID-19.

The chain has TRBV11-2 and TRBJ2-5; a weak D match, TRBD1 (6 bases). The V end was cut by 5 bases, the J end by 9 bases, with 19 bases between. The CDR3 is 14 residues long. Germline V gives CDR1 SGHAT, CDR2 FQNNGV. CDR3 sequence reads: CASSPLQGAAAQYF. The DNA of the CDR3 is TGTGCCAGCAGCCCGCTACAGGGCGCGGCGGCCCAGTACTTC.

The rearrangement joins TRBV28 to TRBJ2-7, with D possibly TRBD2 on 6 matching bases. CDR3 length: 11 amino acids. The germline V gene encodes CDR1 MDHEN and CDR2 SYDVKM. Deletions cut 8 bases from V and 11 bases from J, with 16 bases between. Here the CDR3 DNA reads TGTGCCAGCGGGGACTCCTGGGTAGAGTACTTC. Translating gives CASGDSWVEYF.

The V and J genes are TRBV5-6 and TRBJ1-2; TRBD1 matches at 8 bases. Germline V gives CDR1 SGHDT, CDR2 YYEEEE. The CDR3 runs to 16 residues. J gave up 10 bases and V 2 bases, and 16 bases lay outside the gene matches. CDR3: CASSFPGGRPVRDYTF. In nucleotides, the CDR3 is TGTGCCAGCAGCTTCCCAGGGGGCCGCCCAGTACGGGACTACACCTTC.

V is TRBV6-2 or TRBV6-3 and J is TRBJ2-7; TRBD2 might be the D (5 bases). The germline CDR1 and CDR2 sequences are MNHEY and SVGEGT. Trimming shortened V by 5 bases and J by 7 bases, and 21 bases separated the two germline ends. The CDR3 length is 15 residues. The CDR3 DNA sequence: TGTGCCAGCAGTCGCCCTAGGGCGGAACTAGGAGAGCAGTACTTC. Translated, it gives CASSRPRAELGEQYF.

The J gene is TRBJ2-2, the V gene TRBV9, with D unclear. This CDR3 spans 14 amino acids. Trimming shortened V by 5 bases and J by 2 bases, and 10 bases separated the two germline ends. Germline V CDR1 and CDR2: SGDLS, YYNGEE. The CDR3: CASRKVANTGELFF. The CDR3 DNA is TGTGCCAGCAGAAAGGTAGCCAACACCGGGGAGCTGTTTTTT.

The J gene is TRBJ1-2, the V gene TRBV28, with D perhaps TRBD1 (6 bases). The CDR3 has 14 residues. The V end lost 6 bases, the J end lost 8 bases, and 19 bases lay between the germline ends. Germline V gene data show CDR1 as MDHEN and CDR2 as SYDVKM. The CDR3 nucleotides read TGTGCCAGCAGGCTGGCAGGGACAATGTTAGGCTACACCTTC. Its protein product is CASRLAGTMLGYTF.

The DNA of the CDR3 is TGTGCCAGCAGCTCGACAGGGCGGAGGGATGGCTACACCTTC. Its translation: CASSSTGRRDGYTF. This rearrangement joins TRBV5-6 to TRBJ1-2; TRBD1 matches at 7 bases. Trimming at V came to 3 bases and at J to 6 bases, leaving 8 bases not matched to a gene. This CDR3 has 14 amino acids. The germline V gene has CDR1 SGHDT and CDR2 YYEEEE.

The rearrangement uses TRBV9 and TRBJ1-2, with D perhaps matching TRBD1 (5 bases). The germline V gene has CDR1 SGDLS and CDR2 YYNGEE. Trimming took 2 bases from V and 4 from J, leaving 18 bases between them. This CDR3 spans 16 amino acids. The CDR3 sequence: CASSVQGSGLGYGYTF. As DNA, the CDR3 is TGTGCCAGCAGCGTCCAGGGTTCAGGGTTGGGCTATGGCTACACCTTC.

The chain has TRBV10-3 and TRBJ1-5; D is undetermined. Germline V gene data show CDR1 as ENHRY and CDR2 as SYGVKD. V was clipped by 2 bases and J by 5 bases, with 7 bases between them. The CDR3 sequence is 13 residues long. CDR3 protein: CAISETSDQPQHF. In DNA form, the CDR3 reads TGTGCCATCAGTGAGACCTCAGATCAGCCCCAGCATTTT.

The chain employs TRBV7-9 and TRBJ2-3, with 10 positions matching TRBD2. This CDR3 is built from 16 residues. V shed 5 bases and J 2 bases; nucleotides not matched to a gene: 7. Germline loops: CDR1 SEHNR, CDR2 FQNEAQ (reference sequence). This chain's CDR3 is CASSITSGAYTDTQYF. In nucleotides, the CDR3 is TGTGCCAGCAGCATTACTAGCGGGGCTTACACAGATACGCAGTATTTT.

The V and J genes are TRBV2 and TRBJ2-1; the match to TRBD1 covers 7 bases. The CDR3 has 14 amino acids. Germline CDR1 is SNHLY and CDR2 is FYNNEI. V gave up 6 bases and J gave up 2 bases; unmatched junction bases: 4. The DNA of the CDR3 is TGTGCCAGCAGAAACAGGGGTGCCTACAATGAGCAGTTCTTC. It translates to CASRNRGAYNEQFF.

The V gene is TRBV5-1, the J gene TRBJ1-6; the match to TRBD1 covers 8 bases. This CDR3 has 15 amino acids. V lost 3 bases, J lost 14 bases, and 13 bases stayed unmatched. Per germline, CDR1 SGHRS and CDR2 YFSETQ. The DNA of the CDR3 is TGCGCCAGCAGCTGGTCGACAGGGGCAGGGGATTCCCTCCACTTT. Translating it yields CASSWSTGAGDSLHF.

The chain joins TRBV19 to TRBJ2-5; D may be TRBD2 (5 bases). The ends were cut back, 5 bases at V and 5 bases at J, with 15 bases in the middle. The CDR3 is 14 amino acids. Germline V gives CDR1 LNHDA, CDR2 SQIVND (reference sequence). The DNA of the CDR3 is TGTGCCAGTAGTTCGGTCGGGATAAGGGAGACCCAGTACTTC. This gives the protein CASSSVGIRETQYF. The complete variable domain, with remaining parts taken from reference TRBV19 and TRBJ2-5, reads DGGITQSPKYLFRKEGQNVTLSCEQNLNHDAMYWYRQDPGQGLRLIYYSQIVNDFQKGDIAEGYSVSREKKESFPLTVTSAQKNPTAFYLCASSSVGIRETQYFGPGTRLLVL.